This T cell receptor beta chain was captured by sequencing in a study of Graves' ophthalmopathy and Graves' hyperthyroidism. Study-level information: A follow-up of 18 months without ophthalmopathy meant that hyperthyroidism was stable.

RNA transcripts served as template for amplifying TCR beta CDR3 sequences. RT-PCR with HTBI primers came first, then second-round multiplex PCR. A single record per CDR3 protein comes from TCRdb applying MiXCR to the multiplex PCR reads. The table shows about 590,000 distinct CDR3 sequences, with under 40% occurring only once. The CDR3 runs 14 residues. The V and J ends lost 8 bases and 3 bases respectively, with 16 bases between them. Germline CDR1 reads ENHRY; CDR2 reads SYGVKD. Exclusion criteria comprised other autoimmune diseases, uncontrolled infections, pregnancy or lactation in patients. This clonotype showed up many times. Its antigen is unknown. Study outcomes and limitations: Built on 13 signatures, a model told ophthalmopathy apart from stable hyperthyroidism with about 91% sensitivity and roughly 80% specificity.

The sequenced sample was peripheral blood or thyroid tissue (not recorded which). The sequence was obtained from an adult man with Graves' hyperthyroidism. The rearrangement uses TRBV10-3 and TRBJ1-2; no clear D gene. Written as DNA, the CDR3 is TGTGCCATCTCTGAGGAATCTGCCGACTATGGCTACACCTTC. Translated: CAISEESADYGYTF.